This is a list of T cell receptor beta chains from one sample in a study of blood T cells in healthy people across ages. TCRdb independently ran MiXCR on the 5' RACE reads; one entry per CDR3 protein. The sample lists hundreds of thousands of distinct CDR3 sequences; about 21% were seen once. The specimen was blood. Receptors originate from a man between 65 and 80 years old in good health. CDR3s include the opening cysteine and the closing phenylalanine or tryptophan. D genes are given only for firm matches. Size is stated for part of the rows, as once, few or many counts, or as a class when the clone is expanded.

CDR3aa	CDR3nt	len	j_gene	v_gene	abundance	d_gene
CASSLDPQGLFF	TGTGCCAGCAGCTTAGATCCACAGGGACTGTTTTTT	12	TRBJ1-4	TRBV7-9	.	.
CASSRWEDTEAFF	TGTGCCAGCAGCCGATGGGAGGACACTGAAGCTTTCTTT	13	TRBJ1-1	TRBV12-3/TRBV12-4	.	.
CASSLKGDGELFF	TGTGCCAGCAGTTTGAAGGGTGACGGGGAGCTGTTTTTT	13	TRBJ2-2	TRBV12-3/TRBV12-4	few	.
CAISGPGLAGVMYNEQFF	TGTGCCATCAGTGGACCGGGACTAGCGGGAGTGATGTACAATGAGCAGTTCTTC	18	TRBJ2-1	TRBV10-3	.	TRBD2
CASSDRADSPLHF	TGTGCCAGCAGTGACAGGGCCGATTCACCCCTCCACTTT	13	TRBJ1-6	TRBV2	few	.
CASSPGRPETQYF	TGTGCCAGCAGCCCCGGCCGCCCAGAGACCCAGTACTTC	13	TRBJ2-5	TRBV6-2/TRBV6-3	few	.
CASSPSGTSGKETQYF	TGTGCCAGCTCACCTTCCGGGACTAGCGGGAAAGAGACCCAGTACTTC	16	TRBJ2-5	TRBV18	.	TRBD2
CAISESARTTYNEQFF	TGTGCCATCAGTGAGTCCGCTAGGACCACCTACAATGAGCAGTTCTTC	16	TRBJ2-1	TRBV10-3	many	.
CAIGPDREQYF	TGTGCCATCGGTCCCGACAGGGAGCAGTACTTC	11	TRBJ2-7	TRBV10-3	.	.
CASSPFGKSETQYF	TGTGCCAGCTCACCATTTGGAAAGTCGGAGACCCAGTACTTC	14	TRBJ2-5	TRBV18	.	.
CAISGSSNTGELFF	TGTGCCATCAGTGGGTCATCGAACACCGGGGAGCTGTTTTTT	14	TRBJ2-2	TRBV10-3	.	.
CASSPQGGGQAYEQYF	TGTGCCAGCAGCCCGCAAGGGGGGGGTCAAGCCTACGAGCAGTACTTC	16	TRBJ2-7	TRBV7-2	.	.
CASSGRGSKNIQYF	TGTGCCAGCAGCGGCAGGGGTTCCAAAAACATTCAGTACTTC	14	TRBJ2-4	TRBV3-1	few	.
CASSGTVNEQYF	TGCGCCAGCAGCGGAACAGTTAACGAGCAGTACTTC	12	TRBJ2-7	TRBV5-1	few	.
CASSQEGGVAVNPYNEQFF	TGTGCCAGCAGCCAAGAAGGTGGGGTAGCGGTTAATCCGTACAATGAGCAGTTCTTC	19	TRBJ2-1	TRBV3-1	many	.
CASSYSRGLAGGHEQFF	TGTGCCAGCAGTTACTCAAGGGGACTAGCGGGAGGGCATGAGCAGTTCTTC	17	TRBJ2-1	TRBV6-5	.	TRBD2
CASSLATRELSTDTQYF	TGCGCCAGCAGCTTGGCTACCCGGGAGTTGAGCACAGATACGCAGTATTTT	17	TRBJ2-3	TRBV5-1	.	.
CASSFLRGEQYF	TGTGCCAGCAGTTTCTTGCGGGGGGAGCAGTACTTC	12	TRBJ2-7	TRBV27	.	TRBD2
CASTGGGHNEQFF	TGTGCCAGCACGGGGGGCGGACACAATGAGCAGTTCTTC	13	TRBJ2-1	TRBV25-1	few	.
CASSQQLSPGELFF	TGTGCCAGCAGCCAACAACTAAGCCCCGGGGAGCTGTTTTTT	14	TRBJ2-2	TRBV14	.	.
CASSHRSFEQYF	TGTGCCAGCAGCCACAGGTCCTTTGAGCAGTACTTC	12	TRBJ2-5	TRBV3-1	few	.
CASSEEGTQYF	TGCGCCAGCAGCGAGGAAGGGACCCAGTACTTC	11	TRBJ2-5	TRBV5-1	few	.